The 8 T cell receptor beta chains listed next were all sequenced from one sample in a study of T-cell reconstitution after alpha-beta-depleted transplantation in children. This sample's TCRbeta library carried unique molecular identifier barcodes. TCRdb re-analysed the PCR reads in MiXCR, keeping a single row per CDR3 protein. Here the sample spans 450,000 to 550,000 distinct CDR3 sequences, roughly 10% being singletons. The material sequenced was PBMCs, mostly from graft donor cells, taken 180 days after TCRalphabeta/CD19-depleted stem cell transplant. These TCRs come from a female patient aged 2-9 years who had a stem cell transplant for aplastic anemia, so the T cells may come from the graft donor.

This clonotype was seen a handful of times. CDR3 protein: CASSLSGRAGTTDTQYF. The CDR3 bases are TGTGCCAGCAGTTTAAGTGGTAGGGCGGGAACCACAGATACGCAGTATTTT. V is TRBV28 and J is TRBJ2-3, with TRBD2 as a possible D gene (6 bases). Germline loops: CDR1 MDHEN, CDR2 SYDVKM. The ends were cut back, 2 bases at V and 2 bases at J, with 17 bases in the middle. This CDR3 comprises 17 residues.

This rearrangement joins TRBV28 to TRBJ2-7; the match to TRBD1 covers 10 bases. V lost 7 bases to trimming and J lost 6 bases; unmatched junction nucleotides: 9. The CDR3 length is 14 residues. Germline CDR1 is MDHEN and CDR2 is SYDVKM. The DNA of the CDR3 is TGTGCCAGCACCCAGTTTCGGGACAGGGGCGAGCAGTACTTC. It yields the protein CASTQFRDRGEQYF.

This clonotype showed up just a few times. The chain joins TRBV5-1 to TRBJ2-2; weak D call: TRBD2 (6 bases). V gave up 4 bases and J gave up 5 bases, with 15 bases separating them. The V gene's germline CDR1 is SGHRS and CDR2 YFSETQ. CDR3 length equals 15 residues. The CDR3 is CASSPLAGRTGELFF. The CDR3 region has the DNA TGCGCCAGCAGCCCGCTGGCGGGGAGGACCGGGGAGCTGTTTTTT.

With regard to this clonotype: A read error is possible here, since a much larger clone lies one base away. The chain links TRBV7-8 to TRBJ1-5; 9 bases line up with TRBD1. The CDR3 is 17 residues long. Germline lookup yields CDR1 SGHVS and CDR2 FQNEAQ. CDR3 bases: TGTGCCAGCAGCACCAGAGCGGACAGGGGAAGCAATCAGCTCCAGCATTTT. It yields the protein CASSTRADRGSNQLQHF.

The gene calls are TRBV20-1 and TRBJ2-1, with TRBD2 matching over 11 bases. The CDR3 is 15 residues long. V lost 0 bases and J lost 6; bases outside the gene matches: 4. CDR1 is DFQATT, CDR2 SNEGSKA, per germline (reference sequence). In DNA, the CDR3 is TGCAGTGCTAGAGATGGTAGCGGGAGGGTCAATGAGCAGTTCTTC. It codes for CSARDGSGRVNEQFF.

This clonotype was observed many times. The chain has TRBV20-1 and TRBJ2-1; 7 bases map to TRBD1. This CDR3 comprises 12 residues. Germline trimming cut 5 bases from V and 8 bases from J; bases unmatched to any gene: 6. Germline assignment: CDR1 DFQATT and CDR2 SNEGSKA (reference sequence). In nucleotides, the CDR3 is TGCAGTGCTCCCGGGCAGGGGGATGAGCAGTTCTTC. Its protein is CSAPGQGDEQFF.

The V and J genes are TRBV7-2 and TRBJ1-5; TRBD1 aligns across 7 bases. The CDR3 is 15 amino acids. The germline CDR1 and CDR2 sequences are SGHTA and FQGNSA. V shed 1 base and J 4 bases; nucleotides not matched to a gene: 4. The CDR3 reads CASSLDRGPNQPQHF. The CDR3 DNA is TGTGCCAGCAGCTTAGATAGGGGGCCTAATCAGCCCCAGCATTTT.

Only a few counts were recorded for this clonotype. In DNA form, the CDR3 reads TGTGCCAGCACTCGACGGGGGACTAGCAACGAGCAGTACTTC. Protein sequence: CASTRRGTSNEQYF. The J gene is TRBJ2-7, the V gene TRBV28; 9 bases are a match to TRBD2. The germline V gene has CDR1 MDHEN and CDR2 SYDVKM. This CDR3 contains 14 residues. The ends lost 7 bases at V and 5 bases at J; junction bases unmatched: 9.